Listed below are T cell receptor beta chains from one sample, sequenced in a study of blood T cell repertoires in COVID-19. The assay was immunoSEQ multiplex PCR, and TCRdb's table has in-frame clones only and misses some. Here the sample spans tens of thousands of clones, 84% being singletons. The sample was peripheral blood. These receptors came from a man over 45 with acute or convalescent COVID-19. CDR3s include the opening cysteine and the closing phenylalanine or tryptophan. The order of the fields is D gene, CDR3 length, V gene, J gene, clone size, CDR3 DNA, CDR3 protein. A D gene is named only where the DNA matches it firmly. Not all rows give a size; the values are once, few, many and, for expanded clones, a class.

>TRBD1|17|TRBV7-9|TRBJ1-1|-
TGTGCCAGCAGCACCTCCGGGACAGGGGGCCTGAACACTGAAGCTTTCTTT
CASSTSGTGGLNTEAFF
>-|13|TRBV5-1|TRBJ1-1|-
TGCGCCACCATGGAAACAGGGAACACTGAAGCTTTCTTT
CATMETGNTEAFF
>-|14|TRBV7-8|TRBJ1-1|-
TGTGCCAGCAGCCTGTTCAATCGAGGGACTGAAGCTTTCTTT
CASSLFNRGTEAFF
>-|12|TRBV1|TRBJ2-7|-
TGCACCAGTGGGACAGGTAGATACGAGCAGTACTTC
CTSGTGRYEQYF
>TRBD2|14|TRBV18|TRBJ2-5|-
TGTGCCAGCTCACCACCTGGACTAGCGGAGACCCAGTACTTC
CASSPPGLAETQYF
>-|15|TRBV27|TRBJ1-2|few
TGTGCCAGCAGTCCCTTCAGTTCCCTTAACTATGGCTACACCTTC
CASSPFSSLNYGYTF
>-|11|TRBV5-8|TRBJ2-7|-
TGTGCCAGCAGCTCCGGTGGCGAGCAGTACTTC
CASSSGGEQYF
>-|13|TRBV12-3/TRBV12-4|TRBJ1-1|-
TGTGCCAGCAGTTTTGGGGCGTCGAGAGGAGCTTTCTTT
CASSFGASRGAFF
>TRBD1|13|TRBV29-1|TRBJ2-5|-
TGCAGCGTTCTACTGGGACAGCGAGAGACCCAGTACTTC
CSVLLGQRETQYF
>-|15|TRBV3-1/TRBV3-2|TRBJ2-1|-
TGTGCCAGCAGCCAAGGAGTTAGTGGTGGAGATGAGCAGTTCTTC
CASSQGVSGGDEQFF
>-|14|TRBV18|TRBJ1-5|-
TGTGCCAGCTCACCCCTCCTGAGCAATCAGCCCCAGCATTTT
CASSPLLSNQPQHF
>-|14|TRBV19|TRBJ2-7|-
TGTGCCAGTAGTATATCGCAGGGTGACTACGAGCAGTACTTC
CASSISQGDYEQYF
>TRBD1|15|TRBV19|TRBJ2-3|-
TGTGCCAGTAGTATAGGGACAGGGGTTGGAGATACGCAGTATTTT
CASSIGTGVGDTQYF
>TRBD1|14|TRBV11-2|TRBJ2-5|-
TGTGCCAGCAGATATACAGGGGGCACAGAGACCCAGTACTTC
CASRYTGGTETQYF
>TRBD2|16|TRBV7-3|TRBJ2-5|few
TGTGCCAGCAGCCCTTCGGGAGGCGGGAAAGCCCCCCCCCAGTACTTC
CASSPSGGGKAPPQYF
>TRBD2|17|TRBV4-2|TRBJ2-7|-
TGTGCCAGCAGCCAAGGGGATAGCGGGGGGGCTTCCTACGAGCAGTACTTC
CASSQGDSGGASYEQYF
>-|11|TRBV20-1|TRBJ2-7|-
TGCAGTGCCCGGGACTCCTACGAGCAGTACTTC
CSARDSYEQYF
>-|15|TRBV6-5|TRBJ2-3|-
TGTGCCAGCAGGAAGGGAGCGGAGAGCACAGATACGCAGTATTTT
CASRKGAESTDTQYF
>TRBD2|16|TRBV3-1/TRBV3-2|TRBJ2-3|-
TGTGCCAGCAGCCAAGAACAGCGGGGGGGCTGGGATACGCAGTATTTT
CASSQEQRGGWDTQYF
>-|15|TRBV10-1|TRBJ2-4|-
TGCGCCAGCAGCGAACAAATTGGGGGGAAAAACATTCAGTACTTC
CASSEQIGGKNIQYF
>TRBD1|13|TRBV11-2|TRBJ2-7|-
TGTGCCAGCAGCCAAGACAGGGGGCGAGAGCAGTACTTC
CASSQDRGREQYF
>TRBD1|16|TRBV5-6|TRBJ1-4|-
TGTGCCAGCAGCTTGGTCTTAGGACAGGGCAGTGAAAAACTGTTTTTT
CASSLVLGQGSEKLFF
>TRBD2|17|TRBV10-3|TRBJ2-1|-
TGTGCCATCAGTTCCGGGACTAGCGGGAGGACCAACAATGAGCAGTTCTTC
CAISSGTSGRTNNEQFF
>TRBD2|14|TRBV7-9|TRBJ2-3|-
TGTGCCAGCCCGGGACTAGATCGCACAGATACGCAGTATTTT
CASPGLDRTDTQYF
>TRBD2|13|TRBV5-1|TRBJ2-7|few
TGCGCCAGCAGCATAGCGGGGGGGCTTGAGCAGTACTTC
CASSIAGGLEQYF
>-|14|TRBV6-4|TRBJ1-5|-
TGTGCCAGCAGTGAGGCAGGGGGCAATCAGCCCCAGCATTTT
CASSEAGGNQPQHF
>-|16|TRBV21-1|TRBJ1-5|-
TGTGCCAGCAGCAAAAGCCGGCGGGCAGGCGATCAGCCCCAGCATTTT
CASSKSRRAGDQPQHF
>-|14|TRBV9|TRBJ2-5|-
TGTGCCAGCAAGGGCGGGGCACTCCAAGAGACCCAGTACTTC
CASKGGALQETQYF
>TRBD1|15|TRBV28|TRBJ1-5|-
TGTGCCAGCAGTTTGAGCGGACAGGACAATCAGCCCCAGCATTTT
CASSLSGQDNQPQHF
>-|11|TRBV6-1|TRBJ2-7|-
TGTGCCAGCAGTGAGAGCGTCTTAGGGTACTTC
CASSESVLGYF
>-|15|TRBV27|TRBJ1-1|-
TGTGCCAGCAGTATACAGCCCGCGGGTCACACTGAAGCTTTCTTT
CASSIQPAGHTEAFF
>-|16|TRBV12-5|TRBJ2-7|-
TGTGCTAGTGAGGCCGACCGCGGGACAGACCCCTACGAGCAGTACTTC
CASEADRGTDPYEQYF
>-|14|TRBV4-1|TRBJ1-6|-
TGCGCCAGCAGCCATCAGGTAATCGGTTCACCCCTCCACTTT
CASSHQVIGSPLHF
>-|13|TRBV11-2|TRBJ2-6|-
TGTGCCAGCAGCTTATATGGGGCCAACGTCCTGACTTTC
CASSLYGANVLTF
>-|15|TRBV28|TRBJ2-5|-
TGTGCCAGCAACCGTGACGCGTCGGCAGCAGGGACCCAGTACTTC
CASNRDASAAGTQYF
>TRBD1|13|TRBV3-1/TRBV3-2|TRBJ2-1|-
TGTGCCAGCAGCCCCGGACAGGGCAATGAGCAGTTCTTC
CASSPGQGNEQFF
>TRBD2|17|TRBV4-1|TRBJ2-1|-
TGCGCCAGCAGCCAGCCGCTAGCGGGAGTTGTTGGGGGTGAGCAGTTCTTC
CASSQPLAGVVGGEQFF
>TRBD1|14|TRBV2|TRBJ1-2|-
TGTGCCAGCAATGGGATGGGACAGCTCTATGGCTACACCTTC
CASNGMGQLYGYTF
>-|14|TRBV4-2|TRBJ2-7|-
TGTGCCAGCAGCGTGGCTAGCGATCCCTACGAGCAGTACTTC
CASSVASDPYEQYF
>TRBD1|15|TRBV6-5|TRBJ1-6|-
TGTGCCAGCAGATATTCGACAGGGGAAAATTCACCCCTCCACTTT
CASRYSTGENSPLHF
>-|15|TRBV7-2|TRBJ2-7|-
TGTGCCAGCAGCTTAGGGTCAGGGGCCCTCTACGAGCAGTACTTC
CASSLGSGALYEQYF
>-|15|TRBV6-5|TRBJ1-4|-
TGTGCCAGCAGTTACCTTCAGGGTGCAGGTGAAAAACTGTTTTTT
CASSYLQGAGEKLFF
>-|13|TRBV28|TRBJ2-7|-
TGTGCCAGCAGTTCCGGGGGTCCCCCTCCCCAGTACTTC
CASSSGGPPPQYF
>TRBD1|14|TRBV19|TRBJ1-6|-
TGTGCCACCGGACAGGGAGTGAGAGTTTCACCCCTCCACTTT
CATGQGVRVSPLHF
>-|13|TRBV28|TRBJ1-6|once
TGTGCCAGCTGGACAGTGAATAATTCACCCCTCCACTTT
CASWTVNNSPLHF
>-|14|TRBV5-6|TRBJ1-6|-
TGTGCCAGCAGCCTAGGGGCAGGGGTCTCACCCCTCCACTTT
CASSLGAGVSPLHF
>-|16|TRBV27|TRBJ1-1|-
TGTGCCAGCAGTTTTAGAGGGCAGGATAGGAACACTGAAGCTTTCTTT
CASSFRGQDRNTEAFF
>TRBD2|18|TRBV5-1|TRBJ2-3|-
TGCGCCAGCAGCTTGGCCAGACTAGCGGGGGGAAGCACAGATACGCAGTATTTT
CASSLARLAGGSTDTQYF
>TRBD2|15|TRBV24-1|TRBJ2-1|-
TGTGCCACCAGTGATCATGCCGGGACTAGCGATGAGCAGTTCTTC
CATSDHAGTSDEQFF
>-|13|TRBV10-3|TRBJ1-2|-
TGTGCCATCTCCTTGGGGGGGAACTATGGCTACACCTTC
CAISLGGNYGYTF
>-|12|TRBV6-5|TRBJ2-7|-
TGTGCCAGCACGGGTACCCTCTACGAGCAGTACTTC
CASTGTLYEQYF
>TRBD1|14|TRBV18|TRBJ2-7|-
TGTGCCAGCTCACCGACAGGGAAGAACTACGAGCAGTACTTC
CASSPTGKNYEQYF